This T cell receptor (beta chain) was identified during a study of regulatory and conventional T cells in RAG deficiency. Study-level results: Omenn syndrome and CID/AS patients had around 100-fold fewer unique Treg TCR beta sequences, versus approximately 9.6-fold elsewhere. Shannon entropy was markedly lower and Simpson indices higher in RAG-deficient patients than control T-cell subsets. In Omenn syndrome, Treg and Tconv repertoires overlapped >75%.

This CDR3 spans 12 amino acids. The V gene lost 7 bases and the J gene lost 2 bases, with 9 bases spanning the gap. The germline V gene encodes CDR1 MDHEN and CDR2 SYDVKM. On this clone itself: What it binds is unknown.

The assay was immunoSEQ multiplex PCR, and TCRdb's table has in-frame clones only and misses some. The profile shows approximately 48,000 clones, about 87% of them singletons. The sorted conventional CD4+ T cells were CD25-low and CD127-high, with genomic DNA sequenced. The same data also contributed to another study, on regulatory T cells. As that study records: Primers: 52 TRBV forward and 13 TRBJ reverse. Patient repertoires had restricted TRB V-J pairs and skewed V and J usage, most in Tregs.

The material sequenced was CD4+ effector T cells sorted from blood. The TCR comes from a human donor in good health. This chain links TRBV28 with TRBJ2-7; D may be TRBD1 (5 bases). In DNA, the CDR3 is TGTGCCAGCAATGGACACCCCTACGAGCAGTACTTC. It yields the protein CASNGHPYEQYF.